This T cell receptor beta chain appears in the sequencing data of a study of CD8+ T cells in alopecia areata. Between the trimmed V and J ends, which lost 0 bases and 7 bases, there was a span of 8 bases. Germline CDR1 and CDR2: SGHRS and YFSETQ. The CDR3 totals 13 residues. Sampling of alopecia areata patients yielded lesional scalp punch biopsies as well as peripheral blood. Sorted out of PBMCs were CD4+ T cells and CD8+ T cells. Concerning this clone itself: The antigen remains unidentified. At the DNA level, this CDR3 is encoded by other sequences in the same sample as well.

Reverse transcribed after extraction, RNA yielded cDNA as the sequencing template. Measured with immunoSEQ multiplex PCR; TCRdb has only the in-frame clones, and not every one. Of 140,000 to 150,000 clones in the sample, approximately 51% were seen once. General study findings and limits: Compared with mice, patients displayed less clear TCR sharing, possibly for HLA-related reasons.

This TCR derives from a human donor with alopecia areata. The material was CD4+ T cells sorted from blood, obtained at week 0. This rearrangement joins TRBV5-1 to TRBJ2-1; no clear D. As DNA, the CDR3 is TGCGCCAGCAGCTTGGGACCAGGTAATGAGCAGTTCTTC. The encoded protein is CASSLGPGNEQFF.